The T cell receptor beta chain under discussion was sequenced for a study of blood T cell repertoires in COVID-19. Overall study: The United States, Italy and Spain were the sources of the acute and convalescent COVID-19 samples.

The CDR3 runs 11 residues. CDR1 is MDHEN, CDR2 SYDVKM, per germline. V gave up 5 bases and J gave up 4 bases, with 6 bases separating them. Clinical history reported by participants formed the basis on which cohorts were assigned. Symptom resolution, clearance, or two negative PCRs marked donors in Cohort 3 as recovered. In the original processing: Cell counts per sample came from amplifying reference gene primers. Produced via immunoSEQ multiplex PCR; TCRdb's table is partial and in-frame only. Clonal size and the V and J genes are those of that table, whereas D and trimming came from the DNA. The table has some 330,000 clones, approximately 88% seen once.

Sequencing was done on a sample of PBMCs or T cells enriched from blood (not recorded which). The chain recombines TRBV28 with TRBJ2-7; perhaps TRBD1 as D (5 bases). The TCR comes from a man younger than 45 who had recovered from COVID-19. CDR3 coding DNA: TGTGCCAGCAGTAGGGGATACGAGCAGTACTTC. This sequence encodes CASSRGYEQYF.